Described below is a single T cell receptor beta chain sequence and its context. The antigen remains unidentified. The data are from a study of cytomegalovirus exposure and HLA in healthy donors. V gave up 4 bases and J gave up 0 bases, with 5 bases separating them. Germline V gene sequence: CDR1 SGDLS, CDR2 YYNGEE. This CDR3 spans 13 amino acids. A multiplex PCR was run with 60 Vbeta primers and 13 Jbeta primers. Sequencing was performed with immunoSEQ multiplex PCR; in TCRdb, only in-frame clones are kept and a portion is missing. The sample gives about 250,000 clones, about 66% of which show up once; over 2% is in the top ten. Study-level results: A later analysis linked a missense variant in DCLRE1C to the trimming of TCR beta V and J genes. Among the sequence variants, a highly shared cluster was likely an artifact of sequencing. In a later analysis, most CMV-associated TCR beta chains appeared HLA-restricted. The study listed 164 cytomegalovirus-associated TCR beta chains.

This receptor was taken from a female donor in good health and CMV-seronegative. The chain uses TRBV9 and TRBJ2-1; no clear D. Sequenced: PBMCs. The CDR3, as DNA: TGTGCCAGCAGCCCGAGCTCCTACAATGAGCAGTTCTTC. It specifies CASSPSSYNEQFF.